This T cell receptor (beta chain) was captured by sequencing in a study of OX40 agonist ivuxolimab in advanced cancers. The CDR3 sequence is 15 residues long. Unmatched junction bases numbered 14, after V lost 7 bases and J lost 7 bases. From germline, CDR1 is SGHDN and CDR2 FVKESK. The assay was immunoSEQ multiplex PCR, and TCRdb's table has in-frame clones only and misses some. The repertoire holds about 43,000 clones, with roughly 94% as singletons. Study observations and caveats: Near-lowest levels of clonal expansion characterized partial responders at 0.1-3.0 mg/kg.

Worth noting for this clone: Antigen specificity is unknown.

The genes are TRBV14 and TRBJ1-1; 8 bases line up with TRBD1. The sequence was obtained from an adult with an advanced solid tumor such as melanoma, head and neck, liver or kidney cancer. This sample comprised CD4+ or CD8+ T cells sorted from blood, obtained in a trial of the OX40 agonist ivuxolimab. CDR3 amino acids: CASTHRRTGPGEAFF. The CDR3 DNA reads TGTGCCAGCACCCACAGACGGACAGGGCCCGGTGAAGCTTTCTTT.